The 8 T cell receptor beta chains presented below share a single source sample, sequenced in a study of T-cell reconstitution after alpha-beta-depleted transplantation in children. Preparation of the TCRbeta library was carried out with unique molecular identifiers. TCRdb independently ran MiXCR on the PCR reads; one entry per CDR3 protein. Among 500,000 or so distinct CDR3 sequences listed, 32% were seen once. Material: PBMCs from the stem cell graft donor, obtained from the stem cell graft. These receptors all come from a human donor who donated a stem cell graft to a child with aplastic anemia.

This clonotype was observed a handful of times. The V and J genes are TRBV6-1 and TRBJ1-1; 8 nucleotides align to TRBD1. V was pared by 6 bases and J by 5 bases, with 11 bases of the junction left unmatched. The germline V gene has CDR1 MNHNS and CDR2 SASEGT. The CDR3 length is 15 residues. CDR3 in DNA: TGTGCCAGCAGCCCCAGGGGGCAAAGAGTTACTGAAGCTTTCTTT. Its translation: CASSPRGQRVTEAFF.

CDR3 region: CASSLVFPFKVEGAEAFF. In DNA form, the CDR3 reads TGTGCCAGCAGTTTAGTATTCCCTTTCAAAGTTGAGGGCGCTGAAGCTTTCTTT. The chain uses TRBV12-3 or TRBV12-4 and TRBJ1-1; D gene unclear. The germline V and J ends were trimmed by 1 base and 6 bases, with 24 bases remaining between them. The CDR3 is 18 residues long.

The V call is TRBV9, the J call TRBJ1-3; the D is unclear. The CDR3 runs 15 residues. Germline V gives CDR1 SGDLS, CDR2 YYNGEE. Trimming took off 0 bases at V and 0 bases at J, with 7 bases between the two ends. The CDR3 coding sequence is TGTGCCAGCAGCGTAGCTGGAAACTCTGGAAACACCATATATTTT. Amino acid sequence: CASSVAGNSGNTIYF.

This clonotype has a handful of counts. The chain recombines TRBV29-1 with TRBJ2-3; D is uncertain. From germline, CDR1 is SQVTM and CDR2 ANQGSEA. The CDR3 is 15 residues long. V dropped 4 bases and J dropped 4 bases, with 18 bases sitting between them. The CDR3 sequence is CSVAPHSTGPDTQYF. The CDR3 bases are TGCAGCGTTGCCCCGCATTCCACCGGGCCAGATACGCAGTATTTT.

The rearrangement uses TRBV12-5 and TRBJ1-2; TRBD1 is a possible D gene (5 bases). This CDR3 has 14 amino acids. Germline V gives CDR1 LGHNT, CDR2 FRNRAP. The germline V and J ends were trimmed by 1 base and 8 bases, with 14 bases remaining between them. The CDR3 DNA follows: TGTGCTAGTGGTTTGGAGGGGAGGGGACGGGGCTACACCTTC. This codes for CASGLEGRGRGYTF.

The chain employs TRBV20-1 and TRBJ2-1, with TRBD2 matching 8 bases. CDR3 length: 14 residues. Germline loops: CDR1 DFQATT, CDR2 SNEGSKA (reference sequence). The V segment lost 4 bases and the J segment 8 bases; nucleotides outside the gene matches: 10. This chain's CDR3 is CSANKAGAGYEQFF. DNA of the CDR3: TGCAGTGCTAATAAAGCGGGAGCTGGATATGAGCAGTTCTTC.

CDR3 DNA sequence: TGTGCCAGCAGTTCCGACACGAGAAACACTGAAGCTTTCTTT. Protein product: CASSSDTRNTEAFF. The chain joins TRBV27 to TRBJ1-1; D ambiguous. The CDR3 length is 14 residues. Per germline, CDR1 MNHEY and CDR2 SMNVEV (reference sequence). Trimming removed 4 bases from V and 2 bases from J, with 11 bases in between.

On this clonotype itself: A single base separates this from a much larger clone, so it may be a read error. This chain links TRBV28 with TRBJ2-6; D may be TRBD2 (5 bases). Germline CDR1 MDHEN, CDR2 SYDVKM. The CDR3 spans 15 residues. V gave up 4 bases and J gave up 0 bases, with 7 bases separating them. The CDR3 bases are TGTGCCAGCAGTTATACTAGCTCTGGGGCCAACGTCCTGACTTTC. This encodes CASSYTSSGANVLTF.